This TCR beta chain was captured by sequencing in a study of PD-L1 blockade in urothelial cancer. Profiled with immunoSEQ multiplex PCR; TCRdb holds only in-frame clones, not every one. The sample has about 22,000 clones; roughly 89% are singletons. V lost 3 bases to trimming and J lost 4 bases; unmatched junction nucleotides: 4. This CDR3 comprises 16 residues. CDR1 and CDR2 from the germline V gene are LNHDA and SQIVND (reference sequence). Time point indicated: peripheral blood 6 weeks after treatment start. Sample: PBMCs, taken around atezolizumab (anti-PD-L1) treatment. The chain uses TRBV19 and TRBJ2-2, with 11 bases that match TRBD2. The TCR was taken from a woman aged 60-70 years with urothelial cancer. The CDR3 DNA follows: TGTGCCAGTAGTATTACTAGCGGGAGCGTCACCGGGGAGCTGTTTTTT. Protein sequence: CASSITSGSVTGELFF. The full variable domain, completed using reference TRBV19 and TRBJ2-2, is DGGITQSPKYLFRKEGQNVTLSCEQNLNHDAMYWYRQDPGQGLRLIYYSQIVNDFQKGDIAEGYSVSREKKESFPLTVTSAQKNPTAFYLCASSITSGSVTGELFFGEGSRLTVL.